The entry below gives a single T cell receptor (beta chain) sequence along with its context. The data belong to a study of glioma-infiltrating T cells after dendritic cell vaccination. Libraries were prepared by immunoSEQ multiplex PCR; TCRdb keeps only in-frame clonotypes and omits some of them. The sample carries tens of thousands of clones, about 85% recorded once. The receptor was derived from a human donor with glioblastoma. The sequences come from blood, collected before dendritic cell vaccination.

CDR3 residues: CASSWRLGGSYEQYF. The CDR3 DNA sequence: TGTGCCAGCAGTTGGCGACTTGGAGGCTCCTACGAGCAGTACTTC. V usage is TRBV6-5 and J usage is TRBJ2-7; weak D call: TRBD2 (5 bases). This CDR3 is 15 amino acids long. The germline CDR1 and CDR2 sequences are MNHEY and SVGAGI. V was shortened by 4 bases and J by 0 bases, with 13 bases between the two germline ends.